Listed below are T cell receptor beta chains from one sample, sequenced in a study of glioma-infiltrating T cells. TCRdb ran MiXCR on the multiplex PCR reads and lists one entry per CDR3 protein. The table has fewer than 200,000 distinct CDR3 sequences, approximately 30% seen once. The sample consisted of glioma tissue, nonneoplastic brain tissue, or PBMCs (not recorded which). Source of these receptors: a human donor with low-grade glioma or glioblastoma, undergoing nonglioma brain surgery, or in good health (not recorded which). The CDR3 runs from the conserved cysteine through the conserved F or W. D genes are given only for firm matches. Only part of the rows carry a size: once, few, many, or a class if the clone is expanded.

CDR3 protein	CDR3 DNA	clone size	D gene	V gene	J gene
CASSGSRTGGYGYTF	TGTGCCAGCAGCGGCAGCAGGACAGGGGGCTATGGCTACACCTTC	many	TRBD1	TRBV9	TRBJ1-2
CASSIPTGMPQYF	TGTGCCAGTAGTATCCCGACTGGAATGCCCCAGTATTTT	-	-	TRBV19	TRBJ2-3
CASSPSPMAANTGELFF	TGTGCCAGCAGCCCCAGCCCGATGGCCGCGAACACCGGGGAGCTGTTTTTT	many	-	TRBV7-2	TRBJ2-2
CASIASGRAGGEQFF	TGTGCCAGCATTGCTAGCGGGAGGGCCGGTGGTGAGCAGTTCTTC	-	TRBD2	TRBV28	TRBJ2-1
CASSQGGASVHEQFF	TGCGCCAGCAGCCAAGGGGGTGCTAGCGTCCATGAGCAGTTCTTC	-	-	TRBV4-3	TRBJ2-1
CASSMGREETQYF	TGTGCCAGTAGTATGGGAAGGGAGGAGACCCAGTACTTC	many	-	TRBV19	TRBJ2-5
CASSSWGGREFF	TGTGCCAGCAGCTCGTGGGGGGGACGGGAGTTCTTC	many	TRBD2	TRBV27	TRBJ2-1
CASGPQGGKDTKYF	TGTGCCAGCGGCCCCCAGGGGGGCAAAGATACGAAGTATTTT	-	-	TRBV28	TRBJ2-3
CASSPTASRETQYF	TGTGCCAGCAGTCCGACAGCCTCTCGGGAGACCCAGTACTTC	many	-	TRBV28	TRBJ2-5
CAGRTHLEVGDEQFF	TGTGCCGGCAGGACCCATTTGGAGGTCGGGGATGAGCAGTTCTTC	-	-	TRBV6-2/TRBV6-3	TRBJ2-1
CASRTPGQGMGTQYF	TGTGCCAGCAGGACTCCGGGACAGGGGATGGGGACCCAGTACTTC	-	TRBD1	TRBV28	TRBJ2-5
CASRSSREGDEQFF	TGTGCCAGCAGATCCTCACGGGAGGGGGATGAGCAGTTCTTC	few	TRBD2	TRBV12-3/TRBV12-4	TRBJ2-1
CACRGATTNEKLFF	TGTGCCTGTCGGGGGGCGACGACTAATGAAAAACTGTTTTTT	-	-	TRBV30	TRBJ1-4
CASSEQGARATDTQYF	TGTGCCAGCAGCGAACAGGGGGCGCGCGCCACAGATACGCAGTATTTT	-	TRBD1	TRBV7-9	TRBJ2-3
CASSPDRAITDTQYF	TGTGCCAGCAGTCCAGACAGGGCAATCACAGATACGCAGTATTTT	many	TRBD1	TRBV7-3	TRBJ2-3
CAITPDSTNYGCTF	TGTGCCATCACCCCCGACAGTACTAACTATGGCTGCACCTTC	once	-	TRBV10-3	TRBJ1-2
CASSLAGYTEAFF	TGTGCCAGCAGTTTGGCAGGGTACACTGAAGCTTTCTTT	many	-	TRBV28	TRBJ1-1
CASSYSKQGAGGYTF	TGTGCCAGCAGTTACTCAAAACAGGGGGCCGGGGGCTACACCTTC	many	TRBD1	TRBV6-6	TRBJ1-2
CASSIAVGNQPQHF	TGTGCCAGTAGTATCGCGGTGGGCAATCAGCCCCAGCATTTT	many	-	TRBV19	TRBJ1-5
CSASNRAQETQYF	TGCAGTGCTAGTAATCGGGCCCAAGAGACCCAGTACTTC	many	-	TRBV20-1	TRBJ2-5
CASSGTARETQYF	TGTGCCTCCTCAGGGACGGCCCGAGAGACCCAGTACTTC	-	-	TRBV19	TRBJ2-5
CASSSGLAVLAKNIQYF	TGTGCCAGCAGCTCGGGACTAGCGGTCCTAGCCAAAAACATTCAGTACTTC	many	TRBD2	TRBV7-9	TRBJ2-4
CASSERMGAFF	TGTGCCAGCAGTGAGCGTATGGGAGCTTTCTTT	many	-	TRBV6-1	TRBJ1-1
CASSYQGLVGANVLTF	TGTGCCAGCAGTTACCAGGGACTAGTTGGGGCCAACGTACTGACTTTC	-	TRBD2	TRBV6-5	TRBJ2-6
CASSIIPGRTEAFF	TGTGCCAGTAGTATTATTCCGGGAAGGACTGAAGCTTTCTTT	many	-	TRBV19	TRBJ1-1
CASSVTTGPMNTDASF	TGTGCCAGCAGCGTAACTACAGGGCCCATGAACACTGACGCTTCCTTT	-	-	TRBV7-2	TRBJ1-1
CASSLPGPHNEQFF	TGTGCCAGCAGCCTACCGGGACCCCACAATGAGCAGTTCTTC	many	-	TRBV7-6	TRBJ2-1
CVSSLSPTGRTEAFF	TGTGTTAGCAGTTTGTCGCCTACAGGGAGGACTGAAGCTTTCTTT	-	-	TRBV28	TRBJ1-1
CASSVGQSNTEAFF	TGCGCCAGCAGCGTGGGACAGAGCAACACTGAAGCTTTCTTT	few	TRBD1	TRBV5-1	TRBJ1-1
CSALLAGGGTDTQYF	TGCAGTGCACTTCTAGCGGGAGGTGGCACAGATACGCAGTATTTT	many	TRBD2	TRBV20-1	TRBJ2-3
CASSPGTGFGYTF	TGTGCCAGCAGCCCCGGGACAGGCTTCGGCTACACCTTC	many	TRBD1	TRBV6-1	TRBJ1-2
CSVDTGGNQPQHF	TGCAGCGTCGATACAGGGGGCAATCAGCCCCAGCATTTT	-	TRBD1	TRBV29-1	TRBJ1-5
CTSTIDPPYEQYF	TGTACCAGCACCATAGACCCGCCCTACGAGCAGTACTTC	-	-	TRBV28	TRBJ2-7
CASSLSRYEQSF	TGTGCCAGCAGTTTATCTCGTTACGAGCAGTCCTTC	-	-	TRBV28	TRBJ2-7
CASRNAIRENYGYTF	TGTGCCAGCAGAAATGCGATACGAGAGAACTATGGCTACACCTTC	many	-	TRBV4-2	TRBJ1-2
CASSLHTGPSRSYEQYF	TGTGCCAGCAGTTTACACACCGGGCCAAGTCGCTCCTACGAGCAGTACTTC	-	-	TRBV27	TRBJ2-7
CASSPNLRIGAANEKLFF	TGTGCCAGCAGCCCAAACCTACGTATAGGGGCGGCTAATGAAAAACTGTTTTTT	many	-	TRBV7-2	TRBJ1-4
CSVKGTSVSEQYF	TGCAGCGTGAAGGGGACTAGTGTCTCCGAGCAGTACTTC	-	TRBD2	TRBV29-1	TRBJ2-7
CAISGSAEQETQYF	TGTGCCATCAGTGGCTCAGCAGAACAAGAGACCCAGTACTTC	-	-	TRBV10-3	TRBJ2-5
CASSLYQVRTEAFF	TGTGCCAGCAGTTTATATCAGGTTAGGACTGAAGCTTTCTTT	many	-	TRBV28	TRBJ1-1
CASSLPGGDSPLHF	TGTGCCAGCAGTTTGCCGGGCGGGGATTCACCCCTCCACTTT	many	-	TRBV27	TRBJ1-6
CASSLIGEKLFF	TGTGCCAGCAGCTTAATAGGAGAAAAACTGTTTTTT	many	-	TRBV7-6	TRBJ1-4